This T cell receptor beta chain was found in a study of HIV-infected patients and healthy controls. The V gene's germline CDR1 is LNHDA and CDR2 SQIVND (reference sequence). This CDR3 has 14 residues. V was clipped by 3 bases and J by 10 bases, with 15 bases between them. This clonotype showed up many times. MiXCR was run by TCRdb on the 5' RACE reads, yielding one entry per CDR3 protein. This table has about 70,000 distinct CDR3 sequences, around 17% appearing once. V and J are TRBV19 and TRBJ2-2, with D perhaps matching TRBD1 or TRBD2 (5 bases each). The sample consisted of CD4+ T cells from blood. This clonotype was sampled from a human donor in good health. CDR3 protein: CASSMGRGLEELFF. The CDR3 nucleotides read TGTGCCAGTAGTATGGGTCGGGGCCTCGAGGAGCTGTTTTTT.